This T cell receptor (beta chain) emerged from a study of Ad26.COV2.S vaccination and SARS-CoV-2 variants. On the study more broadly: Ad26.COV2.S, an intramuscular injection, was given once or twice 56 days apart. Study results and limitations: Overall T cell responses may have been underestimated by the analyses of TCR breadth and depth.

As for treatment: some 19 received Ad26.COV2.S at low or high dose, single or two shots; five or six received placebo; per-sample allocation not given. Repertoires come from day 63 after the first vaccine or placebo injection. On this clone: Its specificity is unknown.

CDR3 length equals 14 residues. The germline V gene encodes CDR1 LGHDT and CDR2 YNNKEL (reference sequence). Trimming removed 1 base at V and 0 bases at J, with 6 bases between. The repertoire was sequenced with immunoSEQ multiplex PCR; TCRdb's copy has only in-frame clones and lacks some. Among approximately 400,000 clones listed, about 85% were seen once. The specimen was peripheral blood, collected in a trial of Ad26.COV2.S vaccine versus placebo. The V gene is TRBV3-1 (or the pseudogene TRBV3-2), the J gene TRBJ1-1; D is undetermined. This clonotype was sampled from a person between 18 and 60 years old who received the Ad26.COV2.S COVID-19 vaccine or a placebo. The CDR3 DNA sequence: TGTGCCAGCAGCCAAGGGGCCGTGAACACTGAAGCTTTCTTT. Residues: CASSQGAVNTEAFF.